Shown below are 32 T cell receptor beta chains from a single sample sequenced in a study of OX40 agonist ivuxolimab in advanced cancers. Using immunoSEQ multiplex PCR, the repertoire was profiled, and TCRdb retains in-frame clones only, with some absent. The sample includes just over 40,000 clones, about 85% of them seen just once. The source was CD4+ or CD8+ T cells sorted from blood, collected in a trial of the OX40 agonist ivuxolimab. Receptors were obtained from an adult with an advanced solid tumor such as melanoma, head and neck, liver or kidney cancer.

The rearrangement uses TRBV27 and TRBJ2-1; TRBD2 matches at 7 bases. CDR1 and CDR2 (germline): MNHEY, SMNVEV (reference sequence). The CDR3 contains 18 residues. The ends lost 0 bases at V and 0 bases at J; junction bases unmatched: 8. Here the CDR3 reads CASSLSISSGSSYNEQFF. The CDR3 nucleotides are TGTGCCAGCAGTTTATCGATATCTAGCGGCAGCTCCTACAATGAGCAGTTCTTC.

The V and J genes are TRBV6-5 and TRBJ1-4; D is undetermined. V lost 2 bases to trimming and J lost 8 bases, with 12 bases between them. The CDR3 totals 14 residues. CDR1 is MNHEY and CDR2 is SVGAGI in the germline V gene. The CDR3 here is CASSYLSNREKLFF. For the CDR3, the DNA is TGTGCCAGCAGTTACCTCTCGAACCGGGAAAAACTGTTTTTT.

This clone qualifies as medium-sized. V gene TRBV4-2 combines with J gene TRBJ2-3; the D gene is possibly TRBD2 (7 bases). Trimming took 4 bases from V and 0 from J, leaving 14 bases between them. Germline CDR1 and CDR2: LGHNA and YNFKEQ. This CDR3 has 16 residues. As DNA, the CDR3 is TGTGCCAGCAGCCCCAAGGGGGGGGCTAGCACAGATACGCAGTATTTT. Translating it yields CASSPKGGASTDTQYF.

V is TRBV6-6 and J is TRBJ1-3; 7 nucleotides agree with TRBD1. CDR1 is MNHNY and CDR2 is SVGAGI in the germline V gene (reference sequence). V lost 0 bases and J lost 1; bases outside the gene matches: 0. The CDR3 consists of 15 residues. The CDR3 region has the DNA TGTGCCAGCAGTTACTCGACAGGGTCTGGAAACACCATATATTTT. Translation: CASSYSTGSGNTIYF.

The J gene is TRBJ2-3, the V gene TRBV10-3, with D possibly being TRBD2 (6 bases). Germline V CDR1 and CDR2: ENHRY, SYGVKD. With 10 bases removed from V and 3 bases from J, the gap between germline ends came to 20 bases. The CDR3 has 15 amino acids. CDR3 amino acids: CATGGRGGDTDTQYF. The CDR3 DNA is TGTGCCACCGGGGGAAGGGGCGGGGATACAGATACGCAGTATTTT.

The rearrangement uses TRBV5-8 and TRBJ1-1; TRBD1 agrees at 7 bases. Trimming took 3 bases from V and 0 from J; bases not matched to a gene: 2. The germline V gene encodes CDR1 SGHTS and CDR2 YDEGEE. The CDR3 runs to 14 residues. CDR3 loop: CASSWTGMNTEAFF. The CDR3 DNA sequence: TGTGCCAGCAGCTGGACAGGCATGAACACTGAAGCTTTCTTT.

For the CDR3, the DNA is TGTGCCAGCAGTTTTGCGGGAGGGCGTATTGAGACCCAGTACTTC. Translation gives CASSFAGGRIETQYF. The chain employs TRBV27 and TRBJ2-5; 9 bases match TRBD2. The J segment lost 5 bases and the V segment lost 3 bases, leaving 7 bases of the junction unmatched. The CDR3 extends over 15 amino acids. Germline V gene data show CDR1 as MNHEY and CDR2 as SMNVEV (reference sequence).

The chain couples TRBV6-6 to TRBJ1-1; the D gene is possibly TRBD1 (5 bases). V gave up 2 bases and J gave up 4 bases, with 14 bases separating them. Germline V gene sequence: CDR1 MNHNY, CDR2 SVGAGI (reference sequence). The CDR3 runs 15 residues. The CDR3 loop is CASSYRGGRVTEAFF. In DNA, the CDR3 is TGTGCCAGCAGTTACCGGGGGGGACGGGTCACTGAAGCTTTCTTT.

Worth noting for this clone: At one end, the junction sequence differs from germline, possibly due to a read error. The chain carries TRBV25-1 and TRBJ2-5; D not certain. Germline V gene sequence: CDR1 MGHDK, CDR2 SYGVNS. The CDR3 covers 12 residues. CDR3 sequence reads: CASSSTWTALDF. Written as DNA, the CDR3 is TGTGCCAGCAGTTCCACCTGGACGGCTCTTGACTTC.

V and J are TRBV11-2 and TRBJ2-5, with TRBD2 matching 7 bases. The J call may be wrong; the DNA end is better matched by TRBJ2-7. The CDR3 is 15 residues long. From germline, CDR1 is SGHAT and CDR2 FQNNGV. This CDR3 is CATTHGQGEGYEQYF. DNA of the CDR3: TGTGCCACCACCCATGGGCAAGGGGAGGGCTACGAGCAGTACTTC.

The rearrangement joins TRBV7-9 to TRBJ1-3, with D possibly TRBD1 on 5 matching bases. CDR1 and CDR2 (germline): SEHNR, FQNEAQ (reference sequence). CDR3 length: 15 amino acids. V was clipped by 5 bases and J by 3 bases, with 14 bases between them. The CDR3 DNA reads as TGTGCCAGCAGCGGACACCAGGGATTTGGAAACACCATATATTTT. It translates to CASSGHQGFGNTIYF.

The chain joins TRBV27 to TRBJ1-5; D is unclear. Germline V gene data show CDR1 as MNHEY and CDR2 as SMNVEV (reference sequence). This CDR3 has 15 residues. The V end lost 5 bases, the J end lost 0 bases, and 11 bases lay between the germline ends. The CDR3 here is CASSRGVFSNQPQHF. In nucleotides, the CDR3 is TGTGCCAGCAGTCGTGGGGTATTTAGCAATCAGCCCCAGCATTTT.

The rearrangement joins TRBV29-1 to TRBJ1-3; no clear D gene. CDR1 and CDR2 from the germline V gene are SQVTM and ANQGSEA. The CDR3 runs to 15 residues. Trimming cost V 3 bases and J 0 bases, with 12 bases left between them. CDR3 coding DNA: TGCAGCGTTGAGGGCTACGCCTCCTCTGGAAACACCATATATTTT. Its protein is CSVEGYASSGNTIYF.

The chain is built from TRBV9 and TRBJ2-1, with 9 bases fitting TRBD2. J was trimmed by 7 bases and V by 0 bases; bases with no gene match: 5. Germline CDR1 reads SGDLS; CDR2 reads YYNGEE. The CDR3 has 15 residues. The CDR3 sequence: CASSVDGSGSNEQFF. CDR3 DNA: TGTGCCAGCAGCGTAGATGGTAGCGGGAGTAATGAGCAGTTCTTC.

The genes are TRBV19 and TRBJ2-5; D may be TRBD1 or TRBD2 (6 bases each). The tail of the sequence fits TRBJ2-7 better, so the J call may be wrong. From germline, CDR1 is LNHDA and CDR2 SQIVND (reference sequence). The CDR3 consists of 13 residues. CDR3 nucleotide sequence: TGTGCCAGTAGTGAGGGGGGATACTACGAGCAGTACTTC. This encodes CASSEGGYYEQYF.

The rearrangement joins TRBV27 to TRBJ2-2; D possibly matches TRBD1 or TRBD2 (5 bases each). The CDR3 covers 14 residues. Trimming took off 5 bases at V and 1 base at J, with 8 bases between the two ends. Germline V gene data show CDR1 as MNHEY and CDR2 as SMNVEV (reference sequence). The CDR3 loop reads CASSEGWNTGELFF. The CDR3, as DNA: TGTGCCAGCAGTGAGGGGTGGAACACCGGGGAGCTGTTTTTT.

The V gene is TRBV7-3, the J gene TRBJ2-1; 8 nucleotides align to TRBD1. With V trimmed by 0 bases and J by 12 bases, 4 bases remained unmatched. The CDR3 contains 13 residues. Germline values: CDR1 SGHTA, CDR2 FQGTGA. CDR3 coding DNA: TGTGCCAGCAGCTTAACGGGCACAGGGGGGCAGTTCTTC. The encoded protein is CASSLTGTGGQFF.

The chain recombines TRBV27 with TRBJ1-2, with TRBD1 as a possible D gene (5 bases). The CDR3 spans 16 residues. V dropped 5 bases and J dropped 2 bases, with 18 bases sitting between them. CDR1 is MNHEY and CDR2 is SMNVEV in the germline V gene (reference sequence). CDR3 residues: CASSLVSGVFNYGYTF. As DNA, the CDR3 is TGTGCCAGCAGTCTCGTATCGGGGGTCTTCAACTATGGCTACACCTTC.

The chain carries TRBV6-5 and TRBJ1-1, with a tentative D call TRBD1 (5 bases). The germline CDR1 and CDR2 sequences are MNHEY and SVGAGI. V shed 6 bases and J shed 3 bases, with 14 bases lying between them. The CDR3 sequence is 14 residues long. This CDR3 is CASRLDTGYTEAFF. The CDR3 DNA reads TGTGCCAGCAGACTGGACACGGGGTACACTGAAGCTTTCTTT.

This sequence joins TRBV14 and TRBJ2-7; D is uncertain. Per the germline V gene, CDR1 is SGHDN and CDR2 is FVKESK. Deletions cut 0 bases from V and 3 bases from J, with 24 bases between. The CDR3 covers 19 residues. The CDR3 DNA sequence: TGTGCCAGCAGCCAAGAATTCCAAATCCCGGACCGGAATTACTACGAGCAGTACTTC. Translating it yields CASSQEFQIPDRNYYEQYF.

In this sample, this clone turned up once. CDR3 residues: CASSGVGDTQYF. CDR3 bases: TGTGCCAGCAGCGGGGTGGGAGATACGCAGTATTTT. The chain carries TRBV9 and TRBJ2-3; D remains unclear. CDR1 and CDR2 (germline): SGDLS, YYNGEE. Trimming stripped 3 bases from V and 5 bases from J, with 7 bases between. This CDR3 spans 12 amino acids.

The gene calls are TRBV9 and TRBJ2-7; D ambiguous. The germline gives CDR1 SGDLS, CDR2 YYNGEE. The V end was cut by 0 bases, the J end by 0 bases, with 4 bases between. This CDR3 region has 13 residues. The CDR3 coding sequence is TGTGCCAGCAGCGTAGCCCCCTCCTACGAGCAGTACTTC. This codes for CASSVAPSYEQYF.

This clone showed up just a few times. The CDR3 reads CASSVDQNNSPLHF. In DNA, the CDR3 is TGTGCCAGCAGCGTCGATCAGAATAATTCACCCCTCCACTTT. This chain joins TRBV9 and TRBJ1-6, with D uncertain. Germline assignment: CDR1 SGDLS and CDR2 YYNGEE. V dropped 2 bases and J dropped 5 bases, with 8 bases sitting between them. The CDR3 has 14 amino acids.

V gene TRBV30 combines with J gene TRBJ2-7; TRBD1 aligns across 7 bases. The CDR3 sequence is 14 residues long. Germline CDR1 GTSNPN, CDR2 SVGIG (reference sequence). V shed 2 bases, J shed 0 bases, and the junction held 4 bases outside the gene matches. The CDR3 region is CAWSPWDSSYEQYF. CDR3 nucleotides: TGTGCCTGGAGTCCCTGGGACAGCTCCTACGAGCAGTACTTC.

This chain links TRBV19 with TRBJ1-1; D unclear. The CDR3 contains 13 residues. Deletions cut 7 bases from V and 2 bases from J, with 11 bases between. CDR1 is LNHDA, CDR2 SQIVND, per germline (reference sequence). DNA for the CDR3: TGTGCCAGTAACGTTGGAGGTAACACTGAAGCTTTCTTT. Its translation: CASNVGGNTEAFF.

The V gene is TRBV4-2, the J gene TRBJ2-7, with 10 bases identical to TRBD1. Germline loops: CDR1 LGHNA, CDR2 YNFKEQ. V was clipped by 0 bases and J by 2 bases; unmatched bases: 4. The length of the CDR3 is 16 residues. CDR3 DNA sequence: TGTGCCAGCAGCCAAGAAGGGACAGGGGACGCCTACGAGCAGTACTTC. It translates to CASSQEGTGDAYEQYF.

This clone turned up a few times. The chain couples TRBV6-5 to TRBJ1-1; D gene unclear. Germline V gene data show CDR1 as MNHEY and CDR2 as SVGAGI. This CDR3 has 15 amino acids. Trimming took 0 bases from V and 0 from J, leaving 8 bases between them. The CDR3 sequence is CASSYSKILNTEAFF. CDR3 DNA: TGTGCCAGCAGTTACTCGAAAATATTGAACACTGAAGCTTTCTTT.

V usage is TRBV4-3 and J usage is TRBJ2-7; TRBD2 might be the D (6 bases). Trimming took 4 bases from V and 3 from J, leaving 13 bases between them. CDR3 length equals 14 residues. CDR1 is LGHNA and CDR2 is YSLEER in the germline V gene. The CDR3 sequence: CASSLHRGNYEQYF. For the CDR3, the DNA is TGCGCCAGCAGCCTCCATCGGGGGAACTACGAGCAGTACTTC.

The chain uses TRBV4-2 and TRBJ2-7, with D unclear. The CDR3 has 17 amino acids. V shed 0 bases and J shed 0 bases, with 15 bases lying between them. The V gene's germline CDR1 is LGHNA and CDR2 YNFKEQ. CDR3 region: CASSQDTTGFGSYEQYF. CDR3 sequence (DNA): TGTGCCAGCAGCCAAGATACCACGGGTTTTGGCTCCTACGAGCAGTACTTC.

The chain recombines TRBV9 with TRBJ2-7; tentatively, D is TRBD1 or TRBD2 (7 bases each). The CDR3 extends over 15 amino acids. The V gene lost 2 bases and the J gene lost 6 bases, with 18 bases spanning the gap. Germline V CDR1 and CDR2: SGDLS, YYNGEE. The CDR3 region has the DNA TGTGCCAGCAGCGTTGGTTCGACAGGGAGGGGCGAGCAGTACTTC. It encodes CASSVGSTGRGEQYF.

By sample fraction, this clone is medium-sized (0.01 to 0.1%). The CDR3 protein is CASSGFRAPEQFF. As DNA, the CDR3 is TGTGCCAGCAGTGGATTCCGGGCCCCGGAACAGTTCTTC. V is TRBV6-1 and J is TRBJ2-1; unclear D gene. This CDR3 comprises 13 residues. Per germline, CDR1 MNHNS and CDR2 SASEGT. V was pared by 4 bases and J by 13 bases, with 17 bases between.

Sample share makes this clone medium-sized. The chain couples TRBV5-6 to TRBJ2-3; 9 positions match TRBD1. The ends lost 4 bases at V and 3 bases at J; junction bases unmatched: 9. The CDR3 runs 16 residues. Germline V lookup: CDR1 SGHDT, CDR2 YYEEEE. The CDR3 region has the DNA TGTGCCAGCAGCACATTACAGGGGGCGGTAACAGATACGCAGTATTTT. This codes for CASSTLQGAVTDTQYF.